This TCR beta chain was observed in a study of blood T cells in healthy people across ages. This CDR3 is built from 11 residues. Trimming took 8 bases from V and 9 from J, leaving 11 bases between them. Germline V gene sequence: CDR1 SEHNR, CDR2 FQNEAQ (reference sequence). Alongside a J-beta primer mix, a sample-barcoded 5' primer served in a second PCR lasting roughly 7 to 12 cycles. With 12 random nucleotides, a template-switch adaptor tagged each individual cDNA molecule. Using its own MiXCR run on the 5' RACE reads, TCRdb lists one record per CDR3 protein. Among 700,000 to 850,000 distinct CDR3 sequences listed, 50% to 65% were seen once. Researchers report isolating at least 6.5 million PBMCs per sample. Total RNA was extracted at no less than 6 micrograms per sample. Turning to this clonotype: Its specificity is unknown.

General observations from the study: Whereas aged donors had fewer naive CD4+ cells, long-lived donors had more of them and higher diversity.

Input material: blood. The sequence derives from an elderly man in good health. This sequence joins TRBV7-9 and TRBJ2-1; D perhaps matches TRBD2 (6 bases). CDR3 amino acids: CASGLFSEQFF. DNA of the CDR3: TGTGCCAGCGGACTATTTAGTGAGCAGTTCTTC.